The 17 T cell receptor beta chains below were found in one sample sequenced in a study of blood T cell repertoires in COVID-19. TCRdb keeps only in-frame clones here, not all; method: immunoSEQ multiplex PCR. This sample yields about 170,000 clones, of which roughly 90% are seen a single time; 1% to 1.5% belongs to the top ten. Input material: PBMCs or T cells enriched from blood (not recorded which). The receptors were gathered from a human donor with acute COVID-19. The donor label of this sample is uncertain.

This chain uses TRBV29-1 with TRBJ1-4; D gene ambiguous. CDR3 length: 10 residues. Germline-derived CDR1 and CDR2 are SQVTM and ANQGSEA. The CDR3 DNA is TGCAGACGGAAAGGGAGAAAACTGTTTTTT. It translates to CRRKGRKLFF.

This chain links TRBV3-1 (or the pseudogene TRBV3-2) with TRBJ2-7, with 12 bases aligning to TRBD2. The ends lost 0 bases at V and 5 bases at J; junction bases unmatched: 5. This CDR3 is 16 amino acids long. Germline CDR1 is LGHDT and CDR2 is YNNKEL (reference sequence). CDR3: CASSQEGLAGGHEQYF. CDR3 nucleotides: TGTGCCAGCAGCCAAGAAGGCCTAGCGGGGGGGCACGAGCAGTACTTC.

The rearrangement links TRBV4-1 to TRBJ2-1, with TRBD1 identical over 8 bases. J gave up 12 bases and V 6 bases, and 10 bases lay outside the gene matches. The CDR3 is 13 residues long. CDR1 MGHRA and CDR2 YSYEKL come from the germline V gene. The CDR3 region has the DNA TGCGCCAGCAGTCGGGGACAGGTAGAAGGGCAGTTCTTC. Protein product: CASSRGQVEGQFF.

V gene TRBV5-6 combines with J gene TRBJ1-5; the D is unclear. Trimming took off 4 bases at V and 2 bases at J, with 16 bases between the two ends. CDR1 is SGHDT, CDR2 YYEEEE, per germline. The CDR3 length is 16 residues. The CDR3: CASSTSDLGGNQPQHF. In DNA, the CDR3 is TGTGCCAGCAGCACATCCGACCTAGGTGGCAATCAGCCCCAGCATTTT. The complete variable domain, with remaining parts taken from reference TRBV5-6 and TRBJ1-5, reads DAGVTQSPTHLIKTRGQQVTLRCSPKSGHDTVSWYQQALGQGPQFIFQYYEEEERQRGNFPDRFSGHQFPNYSSELNVNALLLGDSALYLCASSTSDLGGNQPQHFGDGTRLSIL.

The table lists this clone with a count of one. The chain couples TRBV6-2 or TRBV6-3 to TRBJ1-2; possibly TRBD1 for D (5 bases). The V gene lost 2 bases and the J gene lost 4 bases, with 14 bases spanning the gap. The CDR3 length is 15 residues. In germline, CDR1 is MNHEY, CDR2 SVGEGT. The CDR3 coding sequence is TGTGCCAGCAGTTACAGACCGCAGCAGGGCTATGGCTACACCTTC. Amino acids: CASSYRPQQGYGYTF.

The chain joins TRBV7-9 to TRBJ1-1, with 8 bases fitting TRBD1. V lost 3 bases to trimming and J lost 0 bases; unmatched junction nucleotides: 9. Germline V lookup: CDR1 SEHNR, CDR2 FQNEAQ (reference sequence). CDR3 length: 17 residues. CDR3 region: CASSFAQGGPMNTEAFF. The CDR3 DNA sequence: TGTGCCAGCAGCTTCGCACAGGGGGGCCCCATGAACACTGAAGCTTTCTTT. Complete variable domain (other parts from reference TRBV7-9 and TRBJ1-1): DTGVSQNPRHKITKRGQNVTFRCDPISEHNRLYWYRQTLGQGPEFLTYFQNEAQLEKSRLLSDRFSAERPKGSFSTLEIQRTEQGDSAMYLCASSFAQGGPMNTEAFFGQGTRLTVV.

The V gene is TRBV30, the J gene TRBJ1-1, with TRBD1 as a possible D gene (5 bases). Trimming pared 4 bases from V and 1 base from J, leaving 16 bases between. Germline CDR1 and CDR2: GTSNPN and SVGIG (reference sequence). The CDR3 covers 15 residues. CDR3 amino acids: CAWTYLGGRNTEAFF. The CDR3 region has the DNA TGTGCCTGGACCTACTTGGGGGGGAGGAACACTGAAGCTTTCTTT.

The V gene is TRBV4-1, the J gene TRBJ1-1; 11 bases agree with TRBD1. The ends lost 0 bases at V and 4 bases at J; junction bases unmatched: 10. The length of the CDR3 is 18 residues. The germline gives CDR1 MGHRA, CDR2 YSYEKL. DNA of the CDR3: TGCGCCAGCAGCCAAGATCCTAGGACAGGGGGCGCTGGCACTGAAGCTTTCTTT. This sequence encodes CASSQDPRTGGAGTEAFF.

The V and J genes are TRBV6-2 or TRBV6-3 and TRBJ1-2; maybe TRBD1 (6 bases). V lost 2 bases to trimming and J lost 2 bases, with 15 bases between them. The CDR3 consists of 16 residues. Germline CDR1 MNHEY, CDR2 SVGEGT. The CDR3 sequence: CASSYSWRQENYGYTF. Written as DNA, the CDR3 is TGTGCCAGCAGTTACAGCTGGCGACAGGAAAACTATGGCTACACCTTC.

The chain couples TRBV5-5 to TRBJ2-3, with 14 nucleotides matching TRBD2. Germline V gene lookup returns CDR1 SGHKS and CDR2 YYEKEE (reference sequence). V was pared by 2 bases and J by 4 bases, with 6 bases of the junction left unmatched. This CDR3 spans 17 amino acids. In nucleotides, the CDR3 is TGTGCCAGCAGCTTTCGGACTAGCGGGGGGAGATCAGATACGCAGTATTTT. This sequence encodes CASSFRTSGGRSDTQYF.

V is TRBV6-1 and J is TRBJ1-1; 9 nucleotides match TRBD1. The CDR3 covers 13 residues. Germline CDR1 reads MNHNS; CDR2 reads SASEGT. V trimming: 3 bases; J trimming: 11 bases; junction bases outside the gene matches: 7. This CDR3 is CASSDWVTGGAFF. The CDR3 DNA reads TGTGCCAGCAGTGATTGGGTAACAGGGGGCGCTTTCTTT.

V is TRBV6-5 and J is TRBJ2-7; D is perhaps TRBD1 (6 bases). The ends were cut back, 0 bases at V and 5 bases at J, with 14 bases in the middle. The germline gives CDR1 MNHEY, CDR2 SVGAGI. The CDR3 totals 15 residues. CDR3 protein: CASSYSPGTSHEQYF. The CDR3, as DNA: TGTGCCAGCAGTTACTCCCCCGGGACATCCCACGAGCAGTACTTC.

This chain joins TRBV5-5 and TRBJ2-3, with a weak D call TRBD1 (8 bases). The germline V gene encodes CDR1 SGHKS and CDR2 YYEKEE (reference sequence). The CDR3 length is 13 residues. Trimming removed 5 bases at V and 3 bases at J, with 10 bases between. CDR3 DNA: TGTGCCAGCAGACAGGGGGGGACAGATACGCAGTATTTT. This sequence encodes CASRQGGTDTQYF.

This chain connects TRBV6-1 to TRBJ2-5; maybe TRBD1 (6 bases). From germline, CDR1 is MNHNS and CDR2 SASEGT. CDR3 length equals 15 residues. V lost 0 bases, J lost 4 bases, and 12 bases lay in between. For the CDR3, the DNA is TGTGCCAGCAGTGAAGCGGCAGGGGCGGGAGAGACCCAGTACTTC. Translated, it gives CASSEAAGAGETQYF.

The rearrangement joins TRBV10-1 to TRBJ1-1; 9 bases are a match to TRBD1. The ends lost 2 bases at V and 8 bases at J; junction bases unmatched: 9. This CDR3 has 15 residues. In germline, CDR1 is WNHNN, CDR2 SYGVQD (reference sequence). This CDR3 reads CASSERPGQGPEAFF. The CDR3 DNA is TGCGCCAGCAGTGAGAGACCGGGACAGGGCCCCGAAGCTTTCTTT.

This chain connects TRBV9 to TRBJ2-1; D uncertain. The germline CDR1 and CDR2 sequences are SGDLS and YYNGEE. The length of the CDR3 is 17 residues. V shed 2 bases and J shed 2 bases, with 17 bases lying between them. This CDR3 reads CASSVHVASSPYNEQFF. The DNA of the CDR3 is TGTGCCAGCAGCGTCCATGTGGCCTCGTCCCCCTACAATGAGCAGTTCTTC.

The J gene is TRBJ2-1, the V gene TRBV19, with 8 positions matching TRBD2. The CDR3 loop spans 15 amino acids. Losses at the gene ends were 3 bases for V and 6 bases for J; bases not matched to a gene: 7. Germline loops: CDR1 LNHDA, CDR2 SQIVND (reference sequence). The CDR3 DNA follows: TGTGCCAGTAGTATCTACGGGGGGGCGTTCAATGAGCAGTTCTTC. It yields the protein CASSIYGGAFNEQFF.